This T cell receptor beta chain was recorded in a study of metastatic and nonmetastatic thyroid tumors. All patients were untreated before thyroid surgery. TCRdb recomputed clones from the PCR reads via MiXCR. The repertoire consists of around 34,000 clones, with around a fifth occurring once and the leading ten covering approximately 8%. Sequenced input: blood. This TCR was sampled from a female donor with papillary thyroid cancer or a benign thyroid nodule (not recorded which). Some clones in this sample may be carry-over from other donors' samples.

CDR3 amino acids: CASRDGLRGIGHNYGYTF. As DNA, the CDR3 is TGTGCCAGCAGGGATGGGCTTCGTGGAATAGGCCATAACTATGGCTACACCTTC. This sequence joins TRBV6-1 and TRBJ1-2; D is unresolved. Germline CDR1 and CDR2: MNHNS and SASEGT. The CDR3 is 18 residues long. The V gene lost 6 bases and the J gene lost 1 base, with 24 bases spanning the gap.